These 29 T cell receptor beta chains were all obtained from the same sample, sequenced in a study of chemoradiotherapy in HPV16-positive cancers. Using immunoSEQ multiplex PCR, the repertoire was profiled, and TCRdb retains in-frame clones only, with some absent. The sample shows 3,000 to 4,000 clones, more than 75% of them seen only once. This material consisted of tumor tissue, taken from a patient who underwent chemoradiotherapy. These receptors were taken from a human donor with HPV-associated anogenital cancer.

The rearrangement joins TRBV5-4 to TRBJ2-5; 12 bases align to TRBD1. The CDR3 covers 18 residues. CDR1 and CDR2 from the germline V gene are SGHNT and YYREEE (reference sequence). V dropped 2 bases and J dropped 2; count of bases not matched to a gene: 10. The CDR3 nucleotides read TGTGCCAGCAGCTTACCGGGACAGGGGGCAGGGGGTCAAGAGACCCAGTACTTC. Amino acids: CASSLPGQGAGGQETQYF.

The CDR3 DNA sequence: TGTGCCAGTAGTACCGGACAGGAAAGGTACTTC. This encodes CASSTGQERYF. V gene TRBV19 combines with J gene TRBJ2-7, with 7 positions matching TRBD1. Germline V CDR1 and CDR2: LNHDA, SQIVND (reference sequence). This CDR3 comprises 11 residues. Trimming at V came to 4 bases and at J to 12 bases, leaving 6 bases not matched to a gene.

The genes are TRBV14 and TRBJ1-1; tentatively, D is TRBD1 (6 bases). The CDR3 contains 14 residues. The V gene lost 4 bases and the J gene lost 11 bases, with 20 bases spanning the gap. Germline V gene lookup returns CDR1 SGHDN and CDR2 FVKESK. CDR3 protein: CASSPGTRAWWAFF. DNA of the CDR3: TGTGCCAGCAGCCCCGGGACACGGGCATGGTGGGCTTTCTTT.

The sample holds one count of this clone. The chain is built from TRBV5-1 and TRBJ2-2; no reliable D call. V lost 1 base and J lost 6, with 10 bases in between. This CDR3 has 14 residues. Per the germline V gene, CDR1 is SGHRS and CDR2 is YFSETQ. The CDR3 region is CASSLFQSAGELFF. The CDR3 nucleotides are TGCGCCAGCAGCTTGTTCCAGAGCGCCGGGGAGCTGTTTTTT.

The chain has TRBV5-1 and TRBJ1-1; 7 bases agree with TRBD1. CDR3 length: 14 amino acids. V was pared by 7 bases and J by 3 bases, with 9 bases of the junction left unmatched. Germline V lookup: CDR1 SGHRS, CDR2 YFSETQ. This chain's CDR3 is CASSGQGGDTEAFF. CDR3 nucleotides: TGCGCCAGCTCCGGCCAGGGGGGGGACACTGAAGCTTTCTTT.

J is TRBJ1-5 and V is TRBV2, with unresolved D. This CDR3 has 13 residues. Germline V gene lookup returns CDR1 SNHLY and CDR2 FYNNEI. V was clipped by 2 bases and J by 2 bases, with 4 bases between them. CDR3 nucleotide sequence: TGTGCCAGCAGTGAACAGGGCAATCAGCCCCAGCATTTT. It yields the protein CASSEQGNQPQHF. Full variable domain (remainder filled in from reference TRBV2 and TRBJ1-5): EPEVTQTPSHQVTQMGQEVILRCVPISNHLYFYWYRQILGQKVEFLVSFYNNEISEKSEIFDDQFSVERPDGSNFTLKIRSTKLEDSAMYFCASSEQGNQPQHFGDGTRLSIL.

With regard to this clone: Other DNA sequences in this sample translate to the same CDR3. V gene TRBV7-9 combines with J gene TRBJ2-7; a weak D match, TRBD2 (6 bases). The CDR3 is 14 residues long. Germline V gene sequence: CDR1 SEHNR, CDR2 FQNEAQ (reference sequence). V was clipped by 5 bases and J by 3 bases, with 14 bases between them. CDR3 sequence reads: CASSGGTLYYEQYF. CDR3 DNA sequence: TGTGCCAGCAGCGGGGGGACCCTCTACTACGAGCAGTACTTC.

The chain employs TRBV29-1 and TRBJ2-1; 8 nucleotides agree with TRBD2. With V trimmed by 4 bases and J by 8 bases, 4 bases remained unmatched. CDR3 length: 12 residues. CDR1 is SQVTM, CDR2 ANQGSEA, per germline. CDR3 protein: CSVVRGGDEQFF. DNA for the CDR3: TGCAGCGTTGTTCGGGGGGGAGATGAGCAGTTCTTC.

The rearrangement joins TRBV25-1 to TRBJ2-5; D remains unclear. The CDR3 sequence is 15 residues long. Looked up from germline, CDR1 is MGHDK and CDR2 is SYGVNS. The ends were cut back, 0 bases at V and 3 bases at J, with 11 bases in the middle. The CDR3 region is CASSEYWADKETQYF. In DNA, the CDR3 is TGTGCCAGCAGTGAATATTGGGCCGACAAAGAGACCCAGTACTTC.

The J gene is TRBJ2-2, the V gene TRBV7-8; D gene ambiguous. This CDR3 has 18 residues. Germline V lookup: CDR1 SGHVS, CDR2 FQNEAQ. V was cut by 2 bases and J by 1 base, with 17 bases left in between. CDR3 in amino acids: CASSLYSVTSLNTGELFF. The CDR3 coding sequence is TGTGCCAGCAGCTTATACAGCGTAACATCTTTGAACACCGGGGAGCTGTTTTTT.

Comments on this clone: A read error may account for a junction end that differs from germline. The chain couples TRBV4-3 to TRBJ2-6; D gene uncertain. CDR1 is LGHNA, CDR2 YSLEER, per germline. The CDR3 totals 15 residues. CDR3 region: CASSEDFSGANVLTF. In DNA form, the CDR3 reads TGCGCCAGCAGCGAAGACTTCTCTGGGGCCAACGTCCTGACTTTC.

This chain links TRBV10-3 with TRBJ2-7, with 7 bases identical to TRBD1. CDR1 and CDR2 (germline): ENHRY, SYGVKD. V dropped 2 bases and J dropped 4; count of bases not matched to a gene: 5. This CDR3 has 14 residues. CDR3 sequence (DNA): TGTGCCATCAGTGAGCGACAGGGAAAATACGAGCAGTACTTC. As protein: CAISERQGKYEQYF.

The chain combines TRBV6-1 with TRBJ2-1, with D perhaps assigned TRBD1 or TRBD2 (6 bases each). Trimming took 6 bases from V and 2 from J, leaving 8 bases between them. The CDR3 is 13 residues long. Germline values: CDR1 MNHNS, CDR2 SASEGT. The CDR3 DNA is TGTGCCAGCAGGGGGGGCCCCTACAATGAGCAGTTCTTC. It specifies CASRGGPYNEQFF.

The chain combines TRBV2 with TRBJ2-1; D remains unclear. CDR3 length: 17 amino acids. Germline V lookup: CDR1 SNHLY, CDR2 FYNNEI. V shed 4 bases and J shed 0 bases, with 16 bases lying between them. This CDR3 is CASSVPSRRSSYNEQFF. Written as DNA, the CDR3 is TGTGCCAGCAGTGTCCCCTCCAGACGAAGCTCCTACAATGAGCAGTTCTTC. Full variable domain (missing parts from reference TRBV2 and TRBJ2-1): EPEVTQTPSHQVTQMGQEVILRCVPISNHLYFYWYRQILGQKVEFLVSFYNNEISEKSEIFDDQFSVERPDGSNFTLKIRSTKLEDSAMYFCASSVPSRRSSYNEQFFGPGTRLTVL.

The chain carries TRBV28 and TRBJ1-1, with D hard to call. Germline CDR1 is MDHEN and CDR2 is SYDVKM. CDR3 size: 12 residues. The germline V and J ends were trimmed by 5 bases and 7 bases, with 11 bases remaining between them. The CDR3 is CASSRYGNEAFF. The CDR3 region has the DNA TGTGCCAGCAGTCGATACGGAAATGAAGCTTTCTTT.

This clone was recorded a few times. This rearrangement joins TRBV20-1 to TRBJ1-4, with a tentative D call TRBD1 (5 bases). The CDR3 consists of 11 residues. Germline V gene lookup returns CDR1 DFQATT and CDR2 SNEGSKA (reference sequence). Trimming pared 5 bases from V and 8 bases from J, leaving 9 bases between. The CDR3 loop reads CSALNREKLFF. CDR3 nucleotides: TGCAGTGCTCTGAACAGGGAAAAACTGTTTTTT.

The CDR3: CASSPGSFAEKLFF. CDR3 bases: TGCGCCAGCAGCCCGGGGAGTTTTGCTGAAAAACTGTTTTTT. The genes are TRBV5-1 and TRBJ1-4, with D uncertain. The CDR3 is 14 residues long. CDR1 and CDR2 from the germline V gene are SGHRS and YFSETQ. V dropped 4 bases and J dropped 7 bases, with 14 bases sitting between them.

The chain joins TRBV10-3 to TRBJ1-5; D is possibly TRBD1 (5 bases). The CDR3 is 14 residues long. Trimming took 0 bases from V and 5 from J, leaving 8 bases between them. Germline loops: CDR1 ENHRY, CDR2 SYGVKD. For the CDR3, the DNA is TGTGCCATCAGTGAGTCGCGGGACGATCAGCCCCAGCATTTT. Translated: CAISESRDDQPQHF.

This clone was observed once. The DNA for the CDR3 is TGCGCCAGCAGCCCTCTTTGGACTAGCGGGGGGGCCGGGGAGCTGTTTTTT. This translates into CASSPLWTSGGAGELFF. The chain is built from TRBV4-1 and TRBJ2-2, with 15 nucleotides matching TRBD2. CDR1 and CDR2 (germline): MGHRA, YSYEKL. J lost 6 bases, V lost 4 bases, and 6 bases had no gene match. The CDR3 spans 17 residues.

The CDR3 bases are TGTGCCAGCAGCGCTAGCGGAGAGCAGTTCTTC. Residues: CASSASGEQFF. The chain couples TRBV9 to TRBJ2-1; TRBD2 matches at 7 bases. The CDR3 consists of 11 residues. The trim removed 3 bases at V and 10 bases at J, leaving 1 base unmatched. Germline V gene data show CDR1 as SGDLS and CDR2 as YYNGEE.

The rearrangement uses TRBV7-8 and TRBJ2-1; no clear D gene. The V gene's germline CDR1 is SGHVS and CDR2 FQNEAQ. V lost 5 bases to trimming and J lost 6 bases, with 8 bases between them. This CDR3 has 12 amino acids. The CDR3 sequence: CASSGQANEQFF. Here the CDR3 DNA reads TGTGCCAGCAGCGGCCAAGCCAATGAGCAGTTCTTC.

In DNA form, the CDR3 reads TGTGCCAGCAGTTCTAACAGGGGCGACGTTACAGATACGCAGTATTTT. Amino acids: CASSSNRGDVTDTQYF. The J gene is TRBJ2-3, the V gene TRBV5-8; 7 bases are shared with TRBD1. V was pared by 5 bases and J by 3 bases, with 12 bases of the junction left unmatched. There are 16 residues in the CDR3. Germline V gene sequence: CDR1 SGHTS, CDR2 YDEGEE.

This chain connects TRBV18 to TRBJ2-2; D is uncertain. Germline values: CDR1 KGHSH, CDR2 LQKENI. V was clipped by 3 bases and J by 2 bases, with 13 bases between them. The CDR3 is made up of 16 amino acids. CDR3 region: CASSPLRAFNTGELFF. DNA of the CDR3: TGTGCCAGCTCACCGCTACGCGCCTTTAACACCGGGGAGCTGTTTTTT.

The chain is built from TRBV6-1 and TRBJ1-4; D remains unclear. Trimming left V 0 bases short and J 6 bases short, with 14 bases between. The CDR3 has 16 residues. Germline CDR1 MNHNS, CDR2 SASEGT. The CDR3 coding sequence is TGTGCCAGCAGTGAAGCGTGGCGGAACCCCGATGAAAAACTGTTTTTT. Its translation is CASSEAWRNPDEKLFF.

The chain combines TRBV29-1 with TRBJ1-5, with 10 bases aligning to TRBD1. This CDR3 contains 13 residues. J lost 6 bases, V lost 7 bases, and 6 bases had no gene match. Germline CDR1 reads SQVTM; CDR2 reads ANQGSEA. CDR3 sequence: CSAGQGLGQPQHF. The CDR3, as DNA: TGCAGCGCGGGACAGGGGTTAGGTCAGCCCCAGCATTTT.

The chain links TRBV6-5 to TRBJ1-1, with D unclear. CDR3 size: 15 residues. Trimming stripped 0 bases from V and 2 bases from J, with 10 bases between. Germline CDR1 is MNHEY and CDR2 is SVGAGI. The CDR3 here is CASSYSSSENTEAFF. The DNA of the CDR3 is TGTGCCAGCAGTTACTCGTCTAGTGAAAACACTGAAGCTTTCTTT.

The chain has TRBV30 and TRBJ2-7, with 9 nucleotides matching TRBD1. Germline CDR1 GTSNPN, CDR2 SVGIG (reference sequence). V lost 4 bases to trimming and J lost 4 bases; unmatched junction nucleotides: 11. The CDR3 runs 15 residues. CDR3 protein: CAWNPTGGMGYEQYF. The CDR3 DNA reads as TGTGCCTGGAATCCGACAGGGGGGATGGGATACGAGCAGTACTTC.

The chain recombines TRBV7-2 with TRBJ2-2, with TRBD2 as a possible D gene (6 bases). The CDR3 is 16 amino acids. Germline loops: CDR1 SGHTA, CDR2 FQGNSA. The V end lost 5 bases, the J end lost 3 bases, and 16 bases lay between the germline ends. CDR3 DNA: TGTGCCAGCAGCCCGTTGACTAGTTTCTACACCGGGGAGCTGTTTTTT. Translating gives CASSPLTSFYTGELFF.

The genes are TRBV19 and TRBJ1-4; D perhaps matches TRBD1 (5 bases). The CDR3 runs to 14 residues. From germline, CDR1 is LNHDA and CDR2 SQIVND (reference sequence). Trimming pared 6 bases from V and 4 bases from J, leaving 12 bases between. The CDR3 loop reads CASRRTGDNEKLFF. The CDR3 DNA reads as TGTGCCAGTAGGAGAACAGGTGATAATGAAAAACTGTTTTTT.